Each of the 4 T cell receptor beta chains below was sequenced from the same sample in a study of OX40 agonist ivuxolimab in advanced cancers. Assay used: immunoSEQ multiplex PCR; TCRdb lists only in-frame clones, some missing. The sample includes some 42,000 clones, over 75% of them seen just once. This material consisted of CD4+ or CD8+ T cells sorted from blood, taken in a trial of the OX40 agonist ivuxolimab. The receptors were sampled from an adult with an advanced solid tumor such as melanoma, head and neck, liver or kidney cancer.

The V call is TRBV9, the J call TRBJ2-3; 7 bases map to TRBD2. The CDR3 extends over 15 amino acids. Germline trimming cut 2 bases from V and 2 bases from J; bases unmatched to any gene: 5. Germline CDR1 is SGDLS and CDR2 is YYNGEE. Written as DNA, the CDR3 is TGTGCCAGCAGCGTTCCGAGCGGGATCACAGATACGCAGTATTTT. Protein: CASSVPSGITDTQYF.

The rearrangement joins TRBV6-1 to TRBJ2-7; possible D gene TRBD1, 6 bases. Deletions cut 5 bases from V and 0 bases from J, with 14 bases between. CDR3 length equals 15 residues. Germline V gene lookup returns CDR1 MNHNS and CDR2 SASEGT. The CDR3 region is CASSPRTESSYEQYF. The CDR3 nucleotides read TGTGCCAGCAGTCCCCGGACAGAGAGCTCCTACGAGCAGTACTTC.

This clone was seen a handful of times. The V call is TRBV2, the J call TRBJ2-7, with TRBD1 as a possible D gene (5 bases). CDR1 is SNHLY and CDR2 is FYNNEI in the germline V gene. The CDR3 has 14 amino acids. V shed 3 bases and J shed 6 bases, with 15 bases lying between them. The CDR3 DNA reads TGTGCCAGCAGTGAGGGAAGGAATCAGGGCGAGCAGTACTTC. Translating it yields CASSEGRNQGEQYF.

The V call is TRBV14, the J call TRBJ2-5, with 13 bases aligning to TRBD2. CDR1 is SGHDN, CDR2 FVKESK, per germline. V dropped 4 bases and J dropped 5; count of bases not matched to a gene: 10. The CDR3 has 17 amino acids. The CDR3 sequence: CASSRGTSGNTGETQYF. The CDR3 coding sequence is TGTGCCAGCAGCCGGGGGACTAGCGGGAACACCGGGGAGACCCAGTACTTC.